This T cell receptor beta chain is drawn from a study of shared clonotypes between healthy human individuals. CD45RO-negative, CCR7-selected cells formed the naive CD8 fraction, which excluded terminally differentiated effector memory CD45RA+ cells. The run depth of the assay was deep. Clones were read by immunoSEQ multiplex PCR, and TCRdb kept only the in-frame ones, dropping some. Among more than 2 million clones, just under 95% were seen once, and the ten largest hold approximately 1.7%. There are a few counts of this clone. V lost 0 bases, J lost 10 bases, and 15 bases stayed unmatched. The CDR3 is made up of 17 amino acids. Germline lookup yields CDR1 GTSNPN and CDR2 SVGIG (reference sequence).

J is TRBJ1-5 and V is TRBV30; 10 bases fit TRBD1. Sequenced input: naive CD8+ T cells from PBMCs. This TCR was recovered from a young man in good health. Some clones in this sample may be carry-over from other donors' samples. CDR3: CAWSVGFYGTGDSPQHF. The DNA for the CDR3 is TGTGCCTGGAGTGTTGGATTTTACGGGACAGGGGACTCTCCCCAGCATTTT.